The present entry profiles one TCR beta chain with its context. Unique molecular identifiers tagged the TCRbeta library. Via MiXCR, TCRdb re-called the PCR reads, giving one row per CDR3 protein. Among around 480,000 distinct CDR3 sequences listed, approximately 32% were seen once. This entry comes from a study of T-cell reconstitution after alpha-beta-depleted transplantation in children. The CDR3 has 11 residues. The germline V gene has CDR1 SQVTM and CDR2 ANQGSEA. V was pared by 4 bases and J by 3 bases, with 7 bases between. This sequence was found in a human donor who donated a stem cell graft to a child with aplastic anemia. This sample comprised PBMCs from the stem cell graft donor, obtained from the stem cell graft. The V gene is TRBV29-1, the J gene TRBJ2-7; D remains ambiguous. The CDR3 here is CSVVRDYEQYF. CDR3 nucleotides: TGCAGCGTTGTAAGAGACTACGAGCAGTACTTC.